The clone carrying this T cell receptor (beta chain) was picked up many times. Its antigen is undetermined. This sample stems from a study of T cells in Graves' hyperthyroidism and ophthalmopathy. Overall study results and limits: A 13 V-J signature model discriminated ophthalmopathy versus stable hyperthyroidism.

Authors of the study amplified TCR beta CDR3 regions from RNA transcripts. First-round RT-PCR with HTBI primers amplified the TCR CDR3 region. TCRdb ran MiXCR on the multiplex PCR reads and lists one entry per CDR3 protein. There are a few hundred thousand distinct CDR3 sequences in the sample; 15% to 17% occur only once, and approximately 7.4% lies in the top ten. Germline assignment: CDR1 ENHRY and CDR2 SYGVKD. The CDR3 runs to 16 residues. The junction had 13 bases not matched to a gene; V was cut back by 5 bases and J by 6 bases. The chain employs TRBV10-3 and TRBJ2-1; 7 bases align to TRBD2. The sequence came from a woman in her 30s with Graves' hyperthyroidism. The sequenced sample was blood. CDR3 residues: CAISPAGLYLVNEQFF. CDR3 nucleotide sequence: TGTGCCATCAGTCCGGCGGGACTATATCTAGTCAATGAGCAGTTCTTC.